A single sample gave rise to the 12 T cell receptor beta chains below, sequenced in a study of blood T cell repertoires in COVID-19. The assay was immunoSEQ multiplex PCR, and TCRdb's table has in-frame clones only and misses some. This table holds roughly 230,000 clones, about 88% found once. Input material: peripheral blood. Every receptor here comes from a man aged 65-85 years with acute or convalescent COVID-19.

This clone appeared a few times. The V and J genes are TRBV5-4 and TRBJ2-2; 9 bases match TRBD1. V dropped 6 bases and J dropped 5; count of bases not matched to a gene: 2. The CDR3 is 13 amino acids. Germline V gene data show CDR1 as SGHNT and CDR2 as YYREEE (reference sequence). CDR3 sequence (DNA): TGTGCCAGCAACGACAGGGGGACCGGGGAGCTGTTTTTT. This sequence encodes CASNDRGTGELFF.

V and J are TRBV19 and TRBJ1-3; D not certain. V lost 8 bases to trimming and J lost 5 bases, with 13 bases between them. CDR3 length: 13 amino acids. Looked up from germline, CDR1 is LNHDA and CDR2 is SQIVND (reference sequence). The CDR3 DNA follows: TGTGCCAGTTTGACGCGAGACAGAAACACCATATATTTT. Translation gives CASLTRDRNTIYF.

The chain is built from TRBV11-2 and TRBJ1-1; D unresolved. The CDR3 consists of 14 residues. V gave up 1 base and J gave up 1 base, with 7 bases separating them. The V gene's germline CDR1 is SGHAT and CDR2 FQNNGV. CDR3 loop: CASSLGGWNTEAFF. The CDR3 DNA reads TGTGCCAGCAGCTTAGGCGGATGGAACACTGAAGCTTTCTTT.

CDR3 sequence: CASSVTGQLKNSPLHF. For the CDR3, the DNA is TGTGCCAGCTCAGTCACGGGACAGTTAAAGAATTCACCCCTCCACTTT. The chain joins TRBV18 to TRBJ1-6; 7 bases line up with TRBD1. After removal of 5 bases from V and 7 bases from J, the junction contained 11 bases not matched to a gene. CDR1 is KGHSH and CDR2 is LQKENI in the germline V gene. The CDR3 length is 16 residues. The full variable domain, rest sourced from reference TRBV18 and TRBJ1-6, is NAGVMQNPRHLVRRRGQEARLRCSPMKGHSHVYWYRQLPEEGLKFMVYLQKENIIDESGMPKERFSAEFPKEGPSILRIQQVVRGDSAAYFCASSVTGQLKNSPLHFGNGTRLTVT.

This chain connects TRBV20-1 to TRBJ2-4; 10 bases align to TRBD2. The CDR3 contains 17 residues. Germline assignment: CDR1 DFQATT and CDR2 SNEGSKA (reference sequence). The V and J ends lost 3 bases and 7 bases, in that order; junction bases with no gene match: 15. CDR3 region: CSASQGGLAGVWNIQYF. DNA of the CDR3: TGCAGTGCTAGTCAAGGAGGGCTAGCGGGAGTTTGGAACATTCAGTACTTC.

The rearrangement links TRBV11-2 to TRBJ2-1, with 7 bases aligning to TRBD2. The CDR3 contains 17 residues. The trim removed 2 bases at V and 0 bases at J, leaving 7 bases unmatched. Germline loops: CDR1 SGHAT, CDR2 FQNNGV. The DNA of the CDR3 is TGTGCCAGCAGCTTATCTAGCGGCGTATCCTCCTACAATGAGCAGTTCTTC. This codes for CASSLSSGVSSYNEQFF.

This clone has just a few counts. The rearrangement uses TRBV29-1 and TRBJ2-1; 7 nucleotides match TRBD2. CDR1 SQVTM and CDR2 ANQGSEA come from the germline V gene. V lost 2 bases and J lost 9; bases outside the gene matches: 16. The CDR3 covers 16 residues. The CDR3: CSVELAPGGAPSEQFF. The CDR3, as DNA: TGCAGCGTTGAATTGGCCCCGGGGGGAGCCCCCAGTGAGCAGTTCTTC.

This chain links TRBV5-4 with TRBJ2-7; D not certain. Germline values: CDR1 SGHNT, CDR2 YYREEE (reference sequence). V was clipped by 1 base and J by 5 bases, with 10 bases between them. The CDR3 is 13 residues long. The CDR3, as DNA: TGTGCCAGCAGCTTGTCCGGGTCAAACGAGCAGTACTTC. Protein sequence: CASSLSGSNEQYF.

This clone was counted a few times. The CDR3 region has the DNA TGTGCCAGCAGCTTAAAACGAGTAAACACCGGGGAGCTGTTTTTT. Translation gives CASSLKRVNTGELFF. The J gene is TRBJ2-2, the V gene TRBV5-8; D is unresolved. Germline values: CDR1 SGHTS, CDR2 YDEGEE. This CDR3 has 15 residues. The V end was cut by 2 bases, the J end by 2 bases, with 10 bases between.

The V and J genes are TRBV6-5 and TRBJ2-1; D remains ambiguous. Trimming left V 3 bases short and J 8 bases short, with 5 bases between. The CDR3 runs 11 residues. Germline V CDR1 and CDR2: MNHEY, SVGAGI. CDR3 region: CASSYADEQFF. CDR3 sequence (DNA): TGTGCCAGCAGTTATGCGGATGAGCAGTTCTTC.

The chain uses TRBV5-8 and TRBJ2-3, with 7 bases that match TRBD2. V lost 0 bases, J lost 3 bases, and 7 bases stayed unmatched. The CDR3 loop spans 16 amino acids. In germline, CDR1 is SGHTS, CDR2 YDEGEE. CDR3: CASSLVRGSMTDTQYF. The CDR3 DNA reads TGTGCCAGCAGCTTGGTTCGCGGGAGTATGACAGATACGCAGTATTTT.

This chain connects TRBV20-1 to TRBJ2-5; TRBD1 is a possible D gene (5 bases). Trimming took 6 bases from V and 5 from J, leaving 10 bases between them. The length of the CDR3 is 11 residues. Germline V gene data show CDR1 as DFQATT and CDR2 as SNEGSKA (reference sequence). CDR3 nucleotide sequence: TGCAGTGCAGGGGCCCAGGAGACCCAGTACTTC. Translated: CSAGAQETQYF.